This T cell receptor beta chain was identified during a study of blood T cell repertoires in COVID-19. Overall study: Samples of COVID-19 (acute and convalescent) were obtained from the United States, Italy and Spain. T cells, B-cell-depleted T cells, or PBMCs supplied cDNA or gDNA.

In the study's own analysis: Counts of nucleated cells, estimated from reference gene primer amplification, were obtained. Clones were sequenced by immunoSEQ multiplex PCR, and TCRdb holds only the in-frame ones, with some missing. That table supplies the V and J calls and clone size; D and trimming were determined from the DNA. The sample yields about 70,000 clones, more than 80% seen once. The clonotype comes from a woman aged 70-85 years with acute or convalescent COVID-19. Sequencing input: peripheral blood.

CDR3 protein: CASSSDRGLSYEQYF. In DNA form, the CDR3 reads TGCGCCAGCAGCTCGGACAGGGGTCTTTCCTACGAGCAGTACTTC. The chain employs TRBV5-1 and TRBJ2-7, with 9 bases fitting TRBD1. CDR3 length: 15 residues. Germline V gene sequence: CDR1 SGHRS, CDR2 YFSETQ. V was clipped by 3 bases and J by 1 base; unmatched bases: 5.